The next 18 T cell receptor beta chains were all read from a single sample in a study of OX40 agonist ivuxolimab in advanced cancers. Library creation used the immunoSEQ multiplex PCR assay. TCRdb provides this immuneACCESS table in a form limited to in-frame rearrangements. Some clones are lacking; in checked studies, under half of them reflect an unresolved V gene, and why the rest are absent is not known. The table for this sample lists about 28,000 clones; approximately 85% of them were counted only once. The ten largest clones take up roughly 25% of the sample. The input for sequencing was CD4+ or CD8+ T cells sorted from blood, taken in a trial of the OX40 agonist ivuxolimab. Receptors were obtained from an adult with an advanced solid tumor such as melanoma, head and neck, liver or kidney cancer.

The CDR3 sequence is CASSADRIQETQYF. In DNA, the CDR3 is TGTGCCAGCAGCGCCGACAGAATCCAAGAGACCCAGTACTTC. The chain carries TRBV7-8 and TRBJ2-5, with D perhaps TRBD1 (5 bases). Germline values: CDR1 SGHVS, CDR2 FQNEAQ. Trimming shortened V by 5 bases and J by 1 base, and 11 bases separated the two germline ends. The CDR3 runs 14 residues.

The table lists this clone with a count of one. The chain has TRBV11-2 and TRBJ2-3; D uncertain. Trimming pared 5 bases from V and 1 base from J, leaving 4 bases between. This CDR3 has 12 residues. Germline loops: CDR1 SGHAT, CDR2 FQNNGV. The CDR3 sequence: CASSDGTDTQYF. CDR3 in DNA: TGTGCCAGCAGCGACGGCACAGATACGCAGTATTTT.

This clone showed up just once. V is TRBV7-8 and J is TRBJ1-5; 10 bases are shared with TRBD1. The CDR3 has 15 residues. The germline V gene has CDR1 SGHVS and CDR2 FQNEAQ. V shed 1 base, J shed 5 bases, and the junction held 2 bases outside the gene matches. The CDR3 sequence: CASSLGGTGDQPQHF. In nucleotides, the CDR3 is TGTGCCAGCAGCTTAGGGGGGACAGGGGATCAGCCCCAGCATTTT.

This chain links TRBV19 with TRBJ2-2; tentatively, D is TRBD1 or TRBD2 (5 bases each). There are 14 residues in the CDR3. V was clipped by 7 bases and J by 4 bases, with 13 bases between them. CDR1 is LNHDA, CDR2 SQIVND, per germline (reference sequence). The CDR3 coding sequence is TGTGCCAGTACTAGGGGACGATCCACCGGGGAGCTGTTTTTT. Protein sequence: CASTRGRSTGELFF.

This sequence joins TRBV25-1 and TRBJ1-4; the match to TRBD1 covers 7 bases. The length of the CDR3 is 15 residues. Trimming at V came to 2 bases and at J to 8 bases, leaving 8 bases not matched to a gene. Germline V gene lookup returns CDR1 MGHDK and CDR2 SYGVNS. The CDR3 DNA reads TGTGCCAGCAGTGAAGTGAAGGGGGCAGGGGAAAAACTGTTTTTT. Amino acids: CASSEVKGAGEKLFF. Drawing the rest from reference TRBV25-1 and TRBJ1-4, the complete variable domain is EADIYQTPRYLVIGTGKKITLECSQTMGHDKMYWYQQDPGMELHLIHYSYGVNSTEKGDLSSESTVSRIRTEHFPLTLESARPSHTSQYLCASSEVKGAGEKLFFGSGTQLSVL.

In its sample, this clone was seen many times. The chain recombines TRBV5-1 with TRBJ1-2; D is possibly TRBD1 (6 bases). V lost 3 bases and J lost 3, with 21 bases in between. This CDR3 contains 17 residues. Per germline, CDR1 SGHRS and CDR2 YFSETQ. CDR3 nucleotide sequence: TGCGCCAGCAGCTCGAGAGGAACCAGGGGCGAGGACTATGGCTACACCTTC. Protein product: CASSSRGTRGEDYGYTF.

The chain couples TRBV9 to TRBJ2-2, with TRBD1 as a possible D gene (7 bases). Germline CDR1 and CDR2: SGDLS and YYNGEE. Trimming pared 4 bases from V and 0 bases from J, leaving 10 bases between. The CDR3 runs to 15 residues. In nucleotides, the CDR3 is TGTGCCAGCAGCCGCAGGGGGGCGAACACCGGGGAGCTGTTTTTT. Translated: CASSRRGANTGELFF.

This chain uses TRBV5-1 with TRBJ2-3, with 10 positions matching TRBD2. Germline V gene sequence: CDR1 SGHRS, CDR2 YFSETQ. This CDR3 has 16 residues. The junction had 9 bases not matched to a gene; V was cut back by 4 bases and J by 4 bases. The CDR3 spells CASSPSGSIRADTQYF. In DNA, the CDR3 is TGCGCCAGCAGCCCTAGCGGGAGCATAAGGGCAGATACGCAGTATTTT.

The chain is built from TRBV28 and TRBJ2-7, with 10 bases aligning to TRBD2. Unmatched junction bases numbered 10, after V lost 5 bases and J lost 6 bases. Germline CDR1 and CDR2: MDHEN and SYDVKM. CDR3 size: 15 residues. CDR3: CASSPGLAEVSEQYF. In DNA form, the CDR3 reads TGTGCCAGCAGTCCTGGACTAGCGGAGGTCTCCGAGCAGTACTTC. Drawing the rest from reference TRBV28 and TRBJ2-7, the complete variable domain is DVKVTQSSRYLVKRTGEKVFLECVQDMDHENMFWYRQDPGLGLRLIYFSYDVKMKEKGDIPEGYSVSREKKERFSLILESASTNQTSMYLCASSPGLAEVSEQYFGPGTRLTVT.

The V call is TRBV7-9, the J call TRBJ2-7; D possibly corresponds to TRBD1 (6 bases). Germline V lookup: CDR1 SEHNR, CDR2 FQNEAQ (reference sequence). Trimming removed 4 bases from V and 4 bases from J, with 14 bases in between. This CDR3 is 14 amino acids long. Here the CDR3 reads CASSSGRTAYEQYF. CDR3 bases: TGTGCCAGCAGCTCCGGACGGACAGCTTACGAGCAGTACTTC.

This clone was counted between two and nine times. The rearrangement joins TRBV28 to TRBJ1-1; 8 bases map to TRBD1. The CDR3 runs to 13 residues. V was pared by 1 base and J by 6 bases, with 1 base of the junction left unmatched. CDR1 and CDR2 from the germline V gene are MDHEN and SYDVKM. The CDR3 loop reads CASSLLQGAEAFF. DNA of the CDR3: TGTGCCAGCAGTTTATTACAGGGGGCTGAAGCTTTCTTT.

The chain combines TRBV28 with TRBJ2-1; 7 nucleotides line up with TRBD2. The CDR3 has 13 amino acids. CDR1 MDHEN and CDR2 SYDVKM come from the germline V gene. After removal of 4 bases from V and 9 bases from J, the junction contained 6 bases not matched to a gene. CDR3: CASSYTSVGEQFF. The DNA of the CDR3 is TGTGCCAGCAGTTACACTAGCGTGGGTGAGCAGTTCTTC. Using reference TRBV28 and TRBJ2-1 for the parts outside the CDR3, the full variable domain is DVKVTQSSRYLVKRTGEKVFLECVQDMDHENMFWYRQDPGLGLRLIYFSYDVKMKEKGDIPEGYSVSREKKERFSLILESASTNQTSMYLCASSYTSVGEQFFGPGTRLTVL.

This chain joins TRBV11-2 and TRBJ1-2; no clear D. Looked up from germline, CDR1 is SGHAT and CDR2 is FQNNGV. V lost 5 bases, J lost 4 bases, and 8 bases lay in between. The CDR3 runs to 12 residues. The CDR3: CASSPRPYGYTF. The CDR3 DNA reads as TGTGCCAGCAGCCCCCGTCCCTATGGCTACACCTTC. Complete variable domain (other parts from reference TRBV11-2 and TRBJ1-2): EAGVAQSPRYKIIEKRQSVAFWCNPISGHATLYWYQQILGQGPKLLIQFQNNGVVDDSQLPKDRFSAERLKGVDSTLKIQPAKLEDSAVYLCASSPRPYGYTFGSGTRLTVV.

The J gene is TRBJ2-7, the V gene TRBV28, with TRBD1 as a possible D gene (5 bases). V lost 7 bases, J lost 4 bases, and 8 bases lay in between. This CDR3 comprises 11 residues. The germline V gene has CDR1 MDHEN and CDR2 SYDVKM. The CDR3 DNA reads TGTGCCAGCACAACAGGTTACGAGCAGTACTTC. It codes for CASTTGYEQYF.

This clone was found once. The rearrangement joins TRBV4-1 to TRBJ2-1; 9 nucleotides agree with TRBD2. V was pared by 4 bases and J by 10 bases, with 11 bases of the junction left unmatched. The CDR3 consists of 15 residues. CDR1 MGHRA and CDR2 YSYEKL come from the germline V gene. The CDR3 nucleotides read TGCGCCAGCAGCCCGCGGGGCGGGAGGGTGGACGAGCAGTTCTTC. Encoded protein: CASSPRGGRVDEQFF.

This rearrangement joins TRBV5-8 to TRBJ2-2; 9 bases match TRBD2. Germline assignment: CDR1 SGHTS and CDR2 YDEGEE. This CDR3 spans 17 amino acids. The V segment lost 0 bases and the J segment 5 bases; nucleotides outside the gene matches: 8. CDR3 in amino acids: CASSLAVSGSGTGELFF. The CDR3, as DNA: TGTGCCAGCAGCTTGGCCGTTAGCGGGAGTGGTACCGGGGAGCTGTTTTTT.

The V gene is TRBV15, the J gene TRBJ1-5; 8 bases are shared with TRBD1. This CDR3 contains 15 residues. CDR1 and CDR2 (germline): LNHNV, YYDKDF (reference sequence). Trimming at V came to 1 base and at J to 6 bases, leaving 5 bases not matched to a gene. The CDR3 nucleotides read TGTGCCACCAGCAGAGGCCCAGGGGGCGGTCAGCCCCAGCATTTT. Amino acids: CATSRGPGGGQPQHF.

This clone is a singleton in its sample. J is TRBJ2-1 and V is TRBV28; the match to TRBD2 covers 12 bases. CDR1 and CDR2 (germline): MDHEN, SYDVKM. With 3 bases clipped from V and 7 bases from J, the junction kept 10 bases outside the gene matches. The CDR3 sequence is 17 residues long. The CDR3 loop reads CASSFPTSGSLGNEQFF. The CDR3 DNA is TGTGCCAGCAGTTTCCCGACTAGCGGGAGTTTGGGTAATGAGCAGTTCTTC.